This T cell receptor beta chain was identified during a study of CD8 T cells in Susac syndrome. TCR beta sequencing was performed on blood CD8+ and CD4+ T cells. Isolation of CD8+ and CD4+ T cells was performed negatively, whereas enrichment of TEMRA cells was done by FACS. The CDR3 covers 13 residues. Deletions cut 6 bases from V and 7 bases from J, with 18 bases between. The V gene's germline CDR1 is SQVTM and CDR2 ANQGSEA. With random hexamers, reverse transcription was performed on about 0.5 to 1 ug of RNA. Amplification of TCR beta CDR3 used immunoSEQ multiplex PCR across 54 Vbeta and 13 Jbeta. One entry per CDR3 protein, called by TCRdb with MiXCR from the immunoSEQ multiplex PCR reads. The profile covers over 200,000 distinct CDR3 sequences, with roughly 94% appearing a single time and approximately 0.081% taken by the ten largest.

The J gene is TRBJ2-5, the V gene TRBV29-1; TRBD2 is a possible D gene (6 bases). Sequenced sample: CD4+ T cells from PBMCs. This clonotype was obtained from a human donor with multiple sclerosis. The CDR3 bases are TGCAGCGTCCGGGAAAGCACGGAGGGGACCCAGTACTTC. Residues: CSVRESTEGTQYF.